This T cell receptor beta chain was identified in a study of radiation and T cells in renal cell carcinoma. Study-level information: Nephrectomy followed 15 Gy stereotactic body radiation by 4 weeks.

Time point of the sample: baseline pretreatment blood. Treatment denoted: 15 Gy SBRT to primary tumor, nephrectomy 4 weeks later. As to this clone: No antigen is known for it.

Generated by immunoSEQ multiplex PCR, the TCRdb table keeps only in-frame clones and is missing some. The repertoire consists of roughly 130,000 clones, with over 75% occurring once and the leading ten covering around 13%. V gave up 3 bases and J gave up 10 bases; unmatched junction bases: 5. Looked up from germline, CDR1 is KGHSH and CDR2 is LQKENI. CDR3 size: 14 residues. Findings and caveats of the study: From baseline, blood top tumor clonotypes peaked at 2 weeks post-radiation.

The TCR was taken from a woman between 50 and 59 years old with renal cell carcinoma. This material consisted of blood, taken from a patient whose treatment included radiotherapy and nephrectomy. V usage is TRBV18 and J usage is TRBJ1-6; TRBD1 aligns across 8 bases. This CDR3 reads CASSPGQAGSPLHF. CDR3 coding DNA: TGTGCCAGCTCACCGGGACAGGCCGGGTCACCCCTCCACTTT.